The 21 T cell receptor beta chains presented below share a single source sample, sequenced in a study of a mutant IDH1 vaccine in newly diagnosed glioma. These receptors are not linked to any known antigen. The time point denotes: week 5, during vaccination. Each vaccine dose was 300 ug of mutant IDH1 20-mer peptide, with topical imiquimod. TCRdb keeps only in-frame clones here, not all; method: immunoSEQ multiplex PCR. The sample records 45,000 to 60,000 clones, around four fifths being singletons. Sequenced material: PBMCs, taken from a glioma patient whose treatment included an IDH1 peptide vaccine. The receptors come from a man aged 45-65 years with glioma.

The J gene is TRBJ1-5, the V gene TRBV2; a possible D gene is TRBD1 (5 bases). The CDR3 is made up of 15 amino acids. V lost 11 bases, J lost 0 bases, and 17 bases lay in between. Germline V gene data show CDR1 as SNHLY and CDR2 as FYNNEI. The CDR3 loop reads CASTLAGLSNQPQHF. Here the CDR3 DNA reads TGTGCCTCCACATTGGCAGGGCTTAGCAATCAGCCCCAGCATTTT.

The CDR3 spells CASSIGQGNSPLHF. The CDR3 bases are TGTGCCAGCAGTATTGGACAGGGCAATTCACCCCTCCACTTT. The genes are TRBV6-1 and TRBJ1-6, with 8 nucleotides matching TRBD1. The CDR3 spans 14 residues. Germline assignment: CDR1 MNHNS and CDR2 SASEGT. V lost 5 bases, J lost 7 bases, and 4 bases stayed unmatched.

The CDR3 nucleotides read TGTGCCTGGAGCTCGGGACAACTGAGCACAGATACGCAGTATTTT. It encodes CAWSSGQLSTDTQYF. V usage is TRBV30 and J usage is TRBJ2-3; D possibly corresponds to TRBD1 (6 bases). CDR1 and CDR2 (germline): GTSNPN, SVGIG (reference sequence). V dropped 3 bases and J dropped 0 bases, with 13 bases sitting between them. The CDR3 is 15 amino acids.

This clone was counted a single time. V usage is TRBV7-2 and J usage is TRBJ2-1; 13 positions match TRBD2. Germline V lookup: CDR1 SGHTA, CDR2 FQGNSA. V dropped 0 bases and J dropped 0; count of bases not matched to a gene: 8. The CDR3 runs to 20 residues. CDR3 sequence reads: CASSLASLLAGGSSYNEQFF. The CDR3 DNA follows: TGTGCCAGCAGCTTAGCATCCCTACTAGCGGGGGGGAGCTCCTACAATGAGCAGTTCTTC.

The V and J genes are TRBV10-1 and TRBJ2-1; 11 positions match TRBD1. CDR1 and CDR2 (germline): WNHNN, SYGVQD (reference sequence). The trim removed 4 bases at V and 8 bases at J, leaving 7 bases unmatched. The CDR3 sequence is 15 residues long. The CDR3 sequence: CASSGGQGAKDEQFF. The DNA for the CDR3 is TGCGCCAGCAGTGGAGGACAGGGGGCGAAGGATGAGCAGTTCTTC.

The chain links TRBV5-1 to TRBJ2-1; 12 bases fit TRBD2. Germline V gene sequence: CDR1 SGHRS, CDR2 YFSETQ. Unmatched junction bases numbered 7, after V lost 0 bases and J lost 9 bases. CDR3 size: 16 residues. CDR3 sequence (DNA): TGCGCCAGCAGCTTGGCCCCTAGCGGGGGGGCCGGTGAGCAGTTCTTC. Its protein product is CASSLAPSGGAGEQFF.

The table lists this clone with a few counts. The rearrangement links TRBV6-5 to TRBJ1-6; the D gene is possibly TRBD1 (5 bases). V lost 0 bases, J lost 13 bases, and 10 bases lay in between. Germline V lookup: CDR1 MNHEY, CDR2 SVGAGI. The length of the CDR3 is 13 residues. CDR3 sequence (DNA): TGTGCCAGCAGTTACTCCCAGGGAGGCCCCCTCCACTTT. Amino acids: CASSYSQGGPLHF.

This clone occurred once. The chain is built from TRBV7-3 and TRBJ2-1; possible D gene TRBD1, 7 bases. Per the germline V gene, CDR1 is SGHTA and CDR2 is FQGTGA. Trimming pared 0 bases from V and 5 bases from J, leaving 14 bases between. The CDR3 spans 16 residues. CDR3 amino acids: CASSLTGGQTHNEQFF. Written as DNA, the CDR3 is TGTGCCAGCAGCTTAACGGGGGGACAGACCCACAATGAGCAGTTCTTC.

This chain joins TRBV27 and TRBJ1-1, with 7 bases lining up with TRBD1. The germline V gene encodes CDR1 MNHEY and CDR2 SMNVEV (reference sequence). The CDR3 has 17 residues. V shed 8 bases, J shed 0 bases, and the junction held 15 bases outside the gene matches. The CDR3 nucleotides read TGTGCCAGCCACCGACGGGACAGTGGTTTTATGAACACTGAAGCTTTCTTT. It is translated as CASHRRDSGFMNTEAFF.

This sequence joins TRBV18 and TRBJ2-2; D gene ambiguous. Trimming took off 4 bases at V and 9 bases at J, with 6 bases between the two ends. This CDR3 region has 11 residues. The V gene's germline CDR1 is KGHSH and CDR2 LQKENI. This chain's CDR3 is CASSRNRELFF. As DNA, the CDR3 is TGTGCCAGCTCACGCAACCGGGAGCTGTTTTTT. Complete variable domain (other parts from reference TRBV18 and TRBJ2-2): NAGVMQNPRHLVRRRGQEARLRCSPMKGHSHVYWYRQLPEEGLKFMVYLQKENIIDESGMPKERFSAEFPKEGPSILRIQQVVRGDSAAYFCASSRNRELFFGEGSRLTVL.

This chain joins TRBV30 and TRBJ2-5; no reliable D call. This CDR3 spans 13 amino acids. Between the trimmed V and J ends, which lost 0 bases and 6 bases, there was a span of 11 bases. Germline V gene sequence: CDR1 GTSNPN, CDR2 SVGIG (reference sequence). The CDR3 DNA follows: TGTGCCTGGAGTGTAAGTGTATGGCAGACCCAGTACTTC. Translated, it gives CAWSVSVWQTQYF.

J is TRBJ2-3 and V is TRBV2; possibly TRBD1 for D (5 bases). CDR3 length equals 13 residues. Germline values: CDR1 SNHLY, CDR2 FYNNEI. Trimming shortened V by 7 bases and J by 0 bases, and 8 bases separated the two germline ends. CDR3 DNA sequence: TGTGCCAGCAATCCAGGGAGCACAGATACGCAGTATTTT. It yields the protein CASNPGSTDTQYF. The entire variable domain, with the rest obtained from reference TRBV2 and TRBJ2-3, is as follows: EPEVTQTPSHQVTQMGQEVILRCVPISNHLYFYWYRQILGQKVEFLVSFYNNEISEKSEIFDDQFSVERPDGSNFTLKIRSTKLEDSAMYFCASNPGSTDTQYFGPGTRLTVL.

This clone came up once. This chain links TRBV5-1 with TRBJ2-1; 10 bases agree with TRBD1. V dropped 1 base and J dropped 4; count of bases not matched to a gene: 14. Germline V CDR1 and CDR2: SGHRS, YFSETQ. The CDR3 length is 19 residues. CDR3 in amino acids: CASSLKGGDRGRGYNEQFF. The CDR3 region has the DNA TGCGCCAGCAGCTTGAAGGGTGGGGACAGGGGAAGGGGATACAATGAGCAGTTCTTC.

The gene calls are TRBV18 and TRBJ2-1; 7 nucleotides align to TRBD1. The CDR3 consists of 13 residues. V shed 6 bases, J shed 7 bases, and the junction held 6 bases outside the gene matches. Germline CDR1 is KGHSH and CDR2 is LQKENI. The CDR3 DNA reads TGTGCCAGCTCGTCGGGACAGAGAAATGAGCAGTTCTTC. Translation gives CASSSGQRNEQFF.

The V call is TRBV7-9, the J call TRBJ2-5; 8 bases match TRBD2. There are 14 residues in the CDR3. The germline gives CDR1 SEHNR, CDR2 FQNEAQ (reference sequence). V was pared by 5 bases and J by 10 bases, with 12 bases of the junction left unmatched. The CDR3 region is CASSLSGEARGQYF. DNA of the CDR3: TGTGCCAGCAGCCTTAGCGGGGAAGCAAGGGGCCAGTACTTC.

V and J are TRBV7-8 and TRBJ1-1; D is ambiguous. V gave up 0 bases and J gave up 4 bases, with 0 bases separating them. This CDR3 comprises 11 residues. CDR1 and CDR2 (germline): SGHVS, FQNEAQ. The CDR3 reads CASSLATEAFF. CDR3 coding DNA: TGTGCCAGCAGCTTAGCCACTGAAGCTTTCTTT.

The rearrangement joins TRBV19 to TRBJ2-7, with D uncertain. The CDR3 has 11 residues. Germline assignment: CDR1 LNHDA and CDR2 SQIVND (reference sequence). Trimming stripped 10 bases from V and 12 bases from J, with 19 bases between. CDR3 nucleotides: TGTGCCAACCCCTTACTCCCCGTGGGGTACTTC. This encodes CANPLLPVGYF.

This clone was seen more than once but under ten times. This sequence joins TRBV30 and TRBJ2-1; 7 bases match TRBD1. V lost 5 bases to trimming and J lost 9 bases; unmatched junction nucleotides: 4. This CDR3 is 11 amino acids long. Per the germline V gene, CDR1 is GTSNPN and CDR2 is SVGIG (reference sequence). In DNA form, the CDR3 reads TGTGCCTGGGACAGGGACGGTGAGCAGTTCTTC. Protein sequence: CAWDRDGEQFF.

This rearrangement joins TRBV7-2 to TRBJ2-3, with 9 bases that match TRBD1. The CDR3 is made up of 15 amino acids. The germline gives CDR1 SGHTA, CDR2 FQGNSA. J gave up 2 bases and V 7 bases, and 7 bases lay outside the gene matches. The CDR3 here is CASTSGTGYTDTQYF. Written as DNA, the CDR3 is TGTGCCAGCACCTCCGGGACAGGGTACACAGATACGCAGTATTTT.

This chain joins TRBV6-5 and TRBJ2-1, with D possibly being TRBD2 (5 bases). The V gene's germline CDR1 is MNHEY and CDR2 SVGAGI. The CDR3 contains 15 residues. Deletions cut 0 bases from V and 10 bases from J, with 16 bases between. The CDR3 DNA reads as TGTGCCAGCAGTTACTCGAAGCGGTCACCTGGAGAGCAGTTCTTC. This sequence encodes CASSYSKRSPGEQFF.

This clone occurred once. The chain is built from TRBV9 and TRBJ2-5; D remains ambiguous. Trimming took off 0 bases at V and 3 bases at J, with 12 bases between the two ends. The germline gives CDR1 SGDLS, CDR2 YYNGEE. CDR3 length: 15 residues. In DNA, the CDR3 is TGTGCCAGCAGCGTAGCCCAGTACCTAGAAGAGACCCAGTACTTC. The encoded protein is CASSVAQYLEETQYF. Complete variable domain (other parts from reference TRBV9 and TRBJ2-5): DSGVTQTPKHLITATGQRVTLRCSPRSGDLSVYWYQQSLDQGLQFLIQYYNGEERAKGNILERFSAQQFPDLHSELNLSSLELGDSALYFCASSVAQYLEETQYFGPGTRLLVL.